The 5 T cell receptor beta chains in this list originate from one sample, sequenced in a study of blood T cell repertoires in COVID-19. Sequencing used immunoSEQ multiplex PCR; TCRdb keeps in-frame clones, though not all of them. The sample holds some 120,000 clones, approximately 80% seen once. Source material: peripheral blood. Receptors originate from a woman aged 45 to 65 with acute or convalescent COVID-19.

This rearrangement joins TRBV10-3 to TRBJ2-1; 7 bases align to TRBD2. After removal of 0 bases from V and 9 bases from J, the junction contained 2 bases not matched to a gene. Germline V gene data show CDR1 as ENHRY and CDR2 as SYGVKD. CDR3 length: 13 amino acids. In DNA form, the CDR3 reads TGTGCCATCAGTGAGTCCGCGGGAGCTGAGCAGTTCTTC. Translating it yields CAISESAGAEQFF.

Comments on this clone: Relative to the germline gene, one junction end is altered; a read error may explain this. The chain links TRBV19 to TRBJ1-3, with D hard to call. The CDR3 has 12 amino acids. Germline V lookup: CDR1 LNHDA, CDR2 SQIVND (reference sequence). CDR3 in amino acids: CASKRTGSTIYF. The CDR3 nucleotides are TGTGCCAGTAAGAGGACTGGAAGCACCATATATTTT.

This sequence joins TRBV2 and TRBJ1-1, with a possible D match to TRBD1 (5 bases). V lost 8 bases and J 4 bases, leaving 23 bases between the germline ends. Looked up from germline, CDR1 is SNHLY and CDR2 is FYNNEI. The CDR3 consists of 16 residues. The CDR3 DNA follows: TGTGCCAGCGAACCCCTTCGGGGGTTGTGGGCCACTGAAGCTTTCTTT. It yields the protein CASEPLRGLWATEAFF.

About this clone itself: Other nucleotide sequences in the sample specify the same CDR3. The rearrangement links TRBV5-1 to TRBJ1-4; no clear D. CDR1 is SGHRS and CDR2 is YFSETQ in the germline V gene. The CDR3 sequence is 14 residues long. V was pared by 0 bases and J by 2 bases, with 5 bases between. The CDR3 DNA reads TGCGCCAGCAGCTTGGGAGGGACTAATGAAAAACTGTTTTTT. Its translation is CASSLGGTNEKLFF.

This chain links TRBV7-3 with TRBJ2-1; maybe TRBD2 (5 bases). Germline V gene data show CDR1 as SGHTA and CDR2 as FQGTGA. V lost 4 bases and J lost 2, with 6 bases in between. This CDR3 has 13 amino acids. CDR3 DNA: TGTGCCAGCAGCTCGGGGACCTACAATGAGCAGTTCTTC. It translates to CASSSGTYNEQFF.